Listed below are T cell receptor beta chains from one sample, sequenced in a study of shared clonotypes between healthy human individuals. Assay used: immunoSEQ multiplex PCR; TCRdb lists only in-frame clones, some missing. The sample has more than 2,000,000 clones; roughly 92% are singletons. Sequenced input: naive CD4+ T cells sorted from blood. These receptors were obtained from a young man in good health. Both conserved end residues are part of each CDR3. The size entry is marked missing in some rows and otherwise reads once, few, many or a size class.

J | length | V | size | CDR3
TRBJ1-4 | 15 | TRBV5-1 | - | CASSPVEATNEKLFF
TRBJ2-3 | 11 | TRBV20-1 | - | CSATSADTQYF
TRBJ1-1 | 16 | TRBV18 | - | CASSPPSGQGDTEAFF
TRBJ1-4 | 14 | TRBV5-6 | - | CASSLTGVGEKLFF
TRBJ1-4 | 16 | TRBV14 | - | CASSRGRGRSNEKLFF
TRBJ1-1 | 13 | TRBV5-1 | - | CASRDTVNTEAFF
TRBJ2-5 | 13 | TRBV29-1 | - | CSVEDFGGGEQYF
TRBJ1-2 | 16 | TRBV10-2 | - | CASSGSELGRRGGYTF
TRBJ2-5 | 15 | TRBV10-2 | - | CASSEEPWTSGTQYF
TRBJ2-2 | 17 | TRBV11-2 | - | CASSRERRGGTTGELFF
TRBJ2-3 | 13 | TRBV18 | once | CASSPYDEDTQYF
TRBJ1-1 | 15 | TRBV18 | - | CASSPQTGASTEAFF
TRBJ2-5 | 13 | TRBV13 | - | CASSTRDRGTQYF
TRBJ2-1 | 12 | TRBV18 | - | CASRLAGNEQFF
TRBJ1-5 | 12 | TRBV19 | - | CASSKSAQPQHF
TRBJ2-1 | 23 | TRBV15 | - | CATSRFGTGTSGGAGSSYNEQFF
TRBJ2-2 | 18 | TRBV5-1 | - | CASSQTPLGSSNTGELFF
TRBJ1-5 | 14 | TRBV19 | - | CASSGQGSNQPQHF
TRBJ1-6 | 14 | TRBV5-8 | - | CASSLRQGPSPLHF
TRBJ2-1 | 13 | TRBV7-8 | - | CASSSTSFNEQFF
TRBJ1-5 | 13 | TRBV4-1 | - | CASSQDPQGAQHF
TRBJ2-7 | 13 | TRBV6-5 | - | CASSGGNSYEQYF
TRBJ2-1 | 17 | TRBV9 | - | CASSVGVGAGVRDEQFF
TRBJ2-5 | 16 | TRBV10-3 | - | CAITAGRETSQETQYF
TRBJ2-7 | 14 | TRBV11-2 | - | CASSLRITSYEQYF
TRBJ2-5 | 16 | TRBV5-8 | - | CASSSGAYTPQETQYF
TRBJ1-2 | 13 | TRBV28 | - | CASRQGTNYGYTF
TRBJ2-7 | 13 | TRBV6-1 | - | CASSVKGGYEQYF
TRBJ2-7 | 16 | TRBV29-1 | - | CSVEWGTGEGSYEQYF
TRBJ1-2 | 14 | TRBV19 | - | CASSHWEGQSGYTF
TRBJ2-5 | 15 | TRBV18 | - | CASSPPRTSQETQYF
TRBJ2-6 | 15 | TRBV6-5 | - | CASSSGLSGANVLTF
TRBJ2-1 | 16 | TRBV11-2 | - | CASSSLGTLVSNEQFF
TRBJ2-4 | 12 | TRBV30 | - | CAWSGGKNIQYF
TRBJ1-3 | 14 | TRBV18 | - | CASSPDSGGNTIYF
TRBJ2-1 | 15 | TRBV5-1 | - | CASSQGTSGSNEQFF
TRBJ1-1 | 14 | TRBV19 | - | CASSWGIGNTEAFF
TRBJ1-1 | 14 | TRBV6-6 | - | CASSRDRMNTEAFF
TRBJ2-2 | 14 | TRBV19 | once | CASSIDGGTGELFF
TRBJ2-3 | 15 | TRBV15 | - | CATSTGQGKADTQYF
TRBJ2-7 | 17 | TRBV7-9 | - | CASSHRAQAGAGYEQYF
TRBJ1-2 | 13 | TRBV30 | - | CAWGDSLGYGYTF
TRBJ2-4 | 16 | TRBV6-1 | - | CASSETLLLAKNIQYF
TRBJ2-3 | 15 | TRBV9 | - | CASSPSGYGTDTQYF
TRBJ2-1 | 17 | TRBV5-1 | once | CASRHLGPAGGWNEQFF
TRBJ2-7 | 16 | TRBV7-2 | - | CASSLATGTGHYEQYF
TRBJ1-2 | 14 | TRBV30 | - | CAWSVRRDRRGYTF
TRBJ2-7 | 17 | TRBV5-4 | - | CASSLGGSGRARHEQYF
TRBJ2-1 | 11 | TRBV9 | - | CASSLRGEQFF
TRBJ2-1 | 16 | TRBV9 | - | CASSFSSLSSYNEQFF
TRBJ2-3 | 13 | TRBV2 | - | CASLKDFTDTQYF
TRBJ2-1 | 17 | TRBV11-2 | - | CASSLASSDRRDNEQFF
TRBJ2-7 | 18 | TRBV19 | - | CASSKTQGQGVFSYEQYF
TRBJ2-3 | 13 | TRBV19 | - | CASRTSGADTQYF